This T cell receptor beta chain was identified during a study of technical replicates of blood from a handful of donors. The table came from immunoSEQ multiplex PCR; TCRdb's copy has only in-frame clones and leaves some out. The data contain approximately 13,000 clones, roughly 77% of them seen just once; the ten biggest clones take up 12%. CDR1 and CDR2 from the germline V gene are SGHDN and FVKESK. V lost 4 bases to trimming and J lost 6 bases; unmatched junction nucleotides: 5. The CDR3 loop spans 13 amino acids. The gene calls are TRBV14 and TRBJ1-2; TRBD1 aligns across 7 bases. The sequence was obtained from a human donor in good health. The sequencing sample was made of PBMCs. The CDR3 coding sequence is TGTGCCAGCAGCCCCCGCAGGGGGGATGGCTACACCTTC. It translates to CASSPRRGDGYTF.